This passage covers 29 T cell receptor delta chains from one sample sequenced in a study of gamma-delta chains in newborns, infants, children. TCRdb fed the reads into CATT to redo clone calling. The sample has thousands of delta-chain clones; about 11% are singletons. The sample comprised blood. The receptors come from a child who was a newborn, infant or young child, either healthy, febrile or measles-vaccinated (not recorded which).

This clone was seen a few times. A much larger clonotype is one base distant, so this may be a read error. The rearrangement links TRDV2 to TRDJ1; TRDD3 matches 10 bases. This CDR3 has 19 amino acids. Germline V CDR1 and CDR2: GEAIGNYY, EKD. The CDR3: CACDFLTGGFTPNTDELIF. CDR3 bases: TGTGCCTGTGACTTCCTCACTGGGGGATTTACTCCAAACACCGATGAACTCATCTTT.

This clone occurred a few times. The junction differs from germline at one of its ends, possibly a read error. The chain is built from TRDV2 and TRDJ3; TRDD3 matches 7 bases. Germline values: CDR1 GEAIGNYY, CDR2 EKD. The CDR3 spans 17 residues. The DNA for the CDR3 is TGTGCCTGTGGCACAACGGGCTCGGACTGGGGCACCCGACAGATGTTTTTC. It is translated as CACGTTGSDWGTRQMFF.

This clone has more than one count but fewer than ten. The chain is built from TRDV2 and TRDJ1, with TRDD3 identical over 9 bases. The length of the CDR3 is 16 residues. Germline V lookup: CDR1 GEAIGNYY, CDR2 EKD. The V segment lost 3 bases and the J segment 0 bases; nucleotides outside the gene matches: 7. The CDR3 sequence: CACDLLGDHYTDKLIF. CDR3 DNA sequence: TGTGCCTGTGACCTACTGGGGGACCATTACACCGATAAACTCATCTTT.

This clone ranks as medium-sized (0.01 to 0.1%). This sequence joins TRDV2 and TRDJ2; 8 positions agree with TRDD3. The CDR3 loop spans 17 amino acids. Germline lookup yields CDR1 GEAIGNYY and CDR2 EKD. V dropped 0 bases and J dropped 0; count of bases not matched to a gene: 5. The CDR3 DNA follows: TGTGCCTGTGACACCGTGGGGGATGCTACTTTGACAGCACAACTCTTCTTT. Its translation is CACDTVGDATLTAQLFF.

V and J are TRDV2 and TRDJ3; 8 bases are a match to TRDD3. The V gene end was trimmed by 3 bases and the J gene end by 0 bases; junction bases not matched to a gene: 9. CDR3 length equals 19 residues. The germline gives CDR1 GEAIGNYY, CDR2 EKD. The CDR3 DNA reads as TGTGCCTGTGACGGAACTGGGGGCCCGAGCTCCTGGGACACCCGACAGATGTTTTTC. Amino acids: CACDGTGGPSSWDTRQMFF.

This clone qualifies as medium-sized. The chain is built from TRDV2 and TRDJ1, with 9 bases identical to TRDD3. V gave up 3 bases and J gave up 0 bases; unmatched junction bases: 7. Germline V CDR1 and CDR2: GEAIGNYY, EKD. CDR3 size: 16 residues. The CDR3 is CACDLVGDRDTDKLIF. Written as DNA, the CDR3 is TGTGCCTGTGACTTGGTGGGGGATAGGGACACCGATAAACTCATCTTT.

Remarks on this clone: A much bigger clone sits one base away, suggesting this may be a read error. V and J are TRDV1 and TRDJ2, with TRDD3 matching 9 bases. Germline V gives CDR1 TSWWSYY, CDR2 QGS. The CDR3 consists of 16 residues. CDR3 residues: CALGSWGISMTARLFF. In nucleotides, the CDR3 is TGTGCTCTTGGTTCCTGGGGGATCTCGATGACAGCACGACTCTTCTTT.

This clone has more than one count but fewer than ten. This clone may be a read error of a much larger clone one base away. Different DNA sequences within this sample yield the same CDR3. V and J are TRDV1 and TRDJ1; 9 positions agree with TRDD3. Germline CDR1 is TSWWSYY and CDR2 is QGS. The length of the CDR3 is 18 residues. The CDR3 DNA reads as TGCGCTCTTGGGGAAGGTATGGGGATACGAAGGGTCGTTCGTAAACTCATCTTT. The encoded protein is CALGEGMGIRRVVRKLIF.

The V and J genes are TRDV2 and TRDJ1, with TRDD3 identical over 8 bases. The V and J ends lost 3 bases and 0 bases, in that order; junction bases with no gene match: 26. The CDR3 is made up of 22 amino acids. Germline CDR1 and CDR2: GEAIGNYY and EKD. The CDR3 nucleotides are TGTGCCTGTGACCGGCTCCTATATGCGGAGGGATACGCCGGGGTGTACACCGATAAACTCATCTTT. Translation: CACDRLLYAEGYAGVYTDKLIF.

This clone was seen a few times. The junction differs from germline at one of its ends, possibly a read error. The sample contains more than one DNA sequence encoding this CDR3. The CDR3 nucleotides read TGTGCCTGTGACACCGTGGCCCCTATCACTGGGGGGCCTAAGTACACTGATAAACTCATCTTT. It encodes CACDTVAPITGGPKYTDKLIF. The genes are TRDV2 and TRDJ1, with 8 bases lining up with TRDD3. This CDR3 has 21 amino acids. Germline V CDR1 and CDR2: GEAIGNYY, EKD.

The chain joins TRDV2 to TRDJ1, with TRDD3 identical over 9 bases. V shed 0 bases and J 0 bases; nucleotides not matched to a gene: 10. Germline V CDR1 and CDR2: GEAIGNYY, EKD. The CDR3 sequence is 18 residues long. The CDR3 loop is CACDTVAGTGGNTDKLIF. The CDR3 nucleotides read TGTGCCTGTGACACCGTTGCAGGGACTGGGGGAAACACCGATAAACTCATCTTT.

Worth noting for this clone: The mismatch at residue 4 between this DNA's translation and the TCRdb protein of a much larger clone likely reflects a read error; the protein shown is translated from the DNA. The chain couples TRDV2 to TRDJ1, with 7 nucleotides matching TRDD3. The germline gives CDR1 GEAIGNYY, CDR2 EKD. V dropped 6 bases and J dropped 2; count of bases not matched to a gene: 11. This CDR3 has 15 amino acids. CDR3 loop: CACTLLGISTDKLIF. CDR3 nucleotides: TGTGCCTGTACTTTACTGGGGATCTCTACCGATAAACTCATCTTT.

Concerning this clone: Other DNA sequences in this specimen translate into the identical CDR3. The V gene is TRDV2, the J gene TRDJ1; TRDD3 might be the D (6 bases). Matching the DNA to germline supplied the J gene, which TCRdb does not give. Germline loops: CDR1 GEAIGNYY, CDR2 EKD. This CDR3 is built from 23 residues. V dropped 0 bases and J dropped 7 bases, with 41 bases sitting between them. The CDR3 protein is CACDTVEGRRTQARLGMRGKLIF. CDR3 in DNA: TGTGCCTGTGACACCGTTGAGGGCAGACGAACCCAGGCCAGGTTGGGGATGCGGGGTAAACTCATCTTT.

This clone counts as medium-sized. This sequence joins TRDV2 and TRDJ1; 8 positions match TRDD3. The CDR3 is made up of 19 amino acids. V was pared by 3 bases and J by 0 bases, with 17 bases of the junction left unmatched. Germline loops: CDR1 GEAIGNYY, CDR2 EKD. CDR3 nucleotides: TGTGCCTGTGACCCCTTGTTGCGTTCTGGGGGAATCAACACCGATAAACTCATCTTT. Encoded protein: CACDPLLRSGGINTDKLIF.

This clone showed up just a few times. This could be a read error, since a much larger clone is one nucleotide away. Additional DNA sequences in this sample encode the identical CDR3. The chain uses TRDV2 and TRDJ1; 11 positions agree with TRDD3. Germline V lookup: CDR1 GEAIGNYY, CDR2 EKD. There are 20 residues in the CDR3. The CDR3 spells CACDTLLLGDMEEDTDKLIF. CDR3 nucleotides: TGTGCCTGCGACACCCTCTTACTGGGGGATATGGAGGAGGACACCGATAAACTCATCTTT.

This clone was detected a few times. CDR3 residues: CACDTLPGGDFQSDKLIF. The CDR3 nucleotides read TGTGCCTGTGACACCCTCCCTGGTGGGGATTTCCAAAGCGATAAACTCATCTTT. The chain uses TRDV2 and TRDJ1, with D possibly being TRDD3 (6 bases). The CDR3 extends over 18 amino acids. Germline loops: CDR1 GEAIGNYY, CDR2 EKD. V lost 0 bases, J lost 4 bases, and 23 bases lay in between.

Concerning this clone itself: The junction shows a germline mismatch at one end, possibly a read error. The V call is TRDV2, the J call TRDJ3; D perhaps matches TRDD3 (5 bases). TCRdb gives no J gene; it was assigned here by matching the DNA to germline. This CDR3 comprises 16 residues. Per germline, CDR1 GEAIGNYY and CDR2 EKD. The CDR3 DNA sequence: TGTGCCTGGGACACGGTACTCTCCTGGGACACCCGAAAGATGTTTTTC. Protein sequence: CAWDTVLSWDTRKMFF.

A note on this clone: The sample has other DNA sequences that encode this CDR3 too. This chain connects TRDV2 to TRDJ3, with 11 bases identical to TRDD3. The CDR3 is made up of 23 amino acids. V gave up 0 bases and J gave up 2 bases; unmatched junction bases: 17. CDR1 is GEAIGNYY and CDR2 is EKD in the germline V gene. CDR3 amino acids: CACDTTDSPGGYSRAWDTRQMFF. CDR3 in DNA: TGTGCCTGTGACACCACCGACTCGCCTGGGGGATACTCGCGGGCCTGGGACACCCGACAGATGTTTTTC.

This chain links TRDV2 with TRDJ1; 10 nucleotides line up with TRDD3. Germline V CDR1 and CDR2: GEAIGNYY, EKD. The CDR3 runs 20 residues. J lost 0 bases, V lost 0 bases, and 15 bases had no gene match. The CDR3 DNA sequence: TGTGCCTGTGACACCGTACGCACCCGAAATACTGGGGGATACACCGATAAACTCATCTTT. It translates to CACDTVRTRNTGGYTDKLIF.

CDR3 in amino acids: CACDILGDTYGKLIF. Written as DNA, the CDR3 is TGTGCCTGTGACATTCTGGGGGATACGTATGGTAAACTCATCTTT. V gene TRDV2 combines with J gene TRDJ1; 12 bases are a match to TRDD3. The CDR3 totals 15 residues. V gave up 2 bases and J gave up 7 bases; unmatched junction bases: 7. Looked up from germline, CDR1 is GEAIGNYY and CDR2 is EKD.

This clone counts as medium-sized (0.01 to 0.1%). The sample has other DNA sequences that encode this CDR3 too. CDR3 coding DNA: TGTGCCTGTGACGCCTTGGGGGATACCGATAAACTCATCTTT. Amino acid sequence: CACDALGDTDKLIF. The chain combines TRDV2 with TRDJ1; 8 nucleotides align to TRDD3. The germline gives CDR1 GEAIGNYY, CDR2 EKD. Unmatched junction bases numbered 4, after V lost 3 bases and J lost 2 bases. CDR3 length: 14 amino acids.

This chain joins TRDV2 and TRDJ3, with 11 positions matching TRDD3. The J gene, absent from TCRdb, was called here by matching the DNA to germline. Trimming at V came to 3 bases and at J to 0 bases, leaving 21 bases not matched to a gene. Germline-derived CDR1 and CDR2 are GEAIGNYY and EKD. CDR3 length: 24 amino acids. CDR3 DNA: TGTGCCTGTGACCCCGTCCTTGGGGGATACGACGGGGAAAGTGGCTCCTGGGACACCCGACAGATGTTTTTC. It translates to CACDPVLGGYDGESGSWDTRQMFF.

By proportion, this clone is medium-sized. V and J are TRDV2 and TRDJ1; TRDD3 matches 8 bases. Germline CDR1 GEAIGNYY, CDR2 EKD. J lost 0 bases, V lost 1 base, and 15 bases had no gene match. The CDR3 is made up of 19 amino acids. CDR3 amino acids: CACDTPWNAGGPYTDKLIF. DNA of the CDR3: TGTGCCTGTGACACTCCTTGGAATGCTGGGGGACCGTACACCGATAAACTCATCTTT.

Regarding this clone: TCRdb attributes to this sequence the protein of a much larger clone, which differs from the DNA translation at residue 9; a read error is likely, and the protein displayed is translated from the DNA. The chain joins TRDV2 to TRDJ1, with D perhaps matching TRDD3 (6 bases). TCRdb is silent on the J gene; assignment here came from matching the DNA to germline. CDR1 is GEAIGNYY and CDR2 is EKD in the germline V gene. This CDR3 contains 14 residues. V was trimmed by 3 bases and J by 2 bases, leaving 12 bases between them. The CDR3 protein is CACDPLLGTDKLIF. Here the CDR3 DNA reads TGTGCCTGTGACCCGCTACTGGGAACCGATAAACTCATCTTT.

The chain is built from TRDV2 and TRDJ3; 8 bases agree with TRDD3. V gave up 1 base and J gave up 2 bases; unmatched junction bases: 15. CDR1 is GEAIGNYY, CDR2 EKD, per germline. CDR3 size: 21 residues. CDR3 region: CACDTSYWGSTGPWDTRQMFF. The CDR3 nucleotides read TGTGCCTGTGACACTTCGTACTGGGGGTCAACCGGCCCCTGGGACACCCGACAGATGTTTTTC.

This clone was detected a few times. The genes are TRDV2 and TRDJ3, with a tentative D call TRDD3 (5 bases). The V gene lost 0 bases and the J gene lost 3 bases, with 14 bases spanning the gap. Germline lookup yields CDR1 GEAIGNYY and CDR2 EKD. The CDR3 covers 18 residues. CDR3 sequence reads: CACDTAWESFWDTRQMFF. The CDR3 nucleotides read TGTGCCTGTGACACCGCCTGGGAGAGCTTCTGGGACACCCGACAGATGTTTTTC.

Only a few counts were recorded for this clone. This DNA's translation differs at residue 13 from TCRdb's protein, which comes from a much larger clone; a read error is likely, and the protein shown is translated from the DNA. The chain couples TRDV2 to TRDJ1; possible D gene TRDD3, 6 bases. The CDR3 consists of 14 residues. Germline V lookup: CDR1 GEAIGNYY, CDR2 EKD. CDR3 loop: CACDPLLGPDKLTF. CDR3 nucleotides: TGTGCCTGTGACCCGCTACTGGGACCCGATAAACTCACCTTT.

This clone has just a few counts. With a much larger clone just one base away, this may be a read error. Other DNA sequences from this sample encode an identical CDR3 as well. The chain couples TRDV2 to TRDJ1, with 7 bases aligning to TRDD3. This CDR3 has 20 residues. CDR1 GEAIGNYY and CDR2 EKD come from the germline V gene. After removal of 1 base from V and 0 bases from J, the junction contained 19 bases not matched to a gene. The CDR3 region has the DNA TGTGCCTGTGACACGGTTCGGCGAATGGGGGACCCCTCGTACACCGATAAACTCATCTTT. Translating it yields CACDTVRRMGDPSYTDKLIF.

V gene TRDV2 combines with J gene TRDJ3, with a weak D call TRDD3 (6 bases). CDR1 is GEAIGNYY and CDR2 is EKD in the germline V gene. V was trimmed by 0 bases and J by 0 bases, leaving 11 bases between them. This CDR3 has 18 amino acids. The CDR3 is CACDTILGSSWDTRQMFF. The CDR3 DNA reads as TGTGCCTGTGACACCATACTGGGCAGCTCCTGGGACACCCGACAGATGTTTTTC.